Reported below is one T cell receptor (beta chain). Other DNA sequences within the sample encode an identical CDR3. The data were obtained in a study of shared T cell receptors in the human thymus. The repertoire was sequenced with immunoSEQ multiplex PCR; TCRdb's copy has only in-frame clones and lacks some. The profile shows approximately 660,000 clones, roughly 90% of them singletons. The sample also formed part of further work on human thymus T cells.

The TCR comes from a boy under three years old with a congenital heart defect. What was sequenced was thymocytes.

This chain's CDR3 is CATSRGLAGGPGEQYF. DNA for the CDR3: TGTGCCACCAGCAGAGGACTAGCGGGAGGGCCAGGGGAGCAGTACTTC. The chain uses TRBV15 and TRBJ2-7; 14 bases map to TRBD2. The V gene's germline CDR1 is LNHNV and CDR2 YYDKDF (reference sequence). V lost 1 base, J lost 7 bases, and 6 bases stayed unmatched. This CDR3 is built from 16 residues.